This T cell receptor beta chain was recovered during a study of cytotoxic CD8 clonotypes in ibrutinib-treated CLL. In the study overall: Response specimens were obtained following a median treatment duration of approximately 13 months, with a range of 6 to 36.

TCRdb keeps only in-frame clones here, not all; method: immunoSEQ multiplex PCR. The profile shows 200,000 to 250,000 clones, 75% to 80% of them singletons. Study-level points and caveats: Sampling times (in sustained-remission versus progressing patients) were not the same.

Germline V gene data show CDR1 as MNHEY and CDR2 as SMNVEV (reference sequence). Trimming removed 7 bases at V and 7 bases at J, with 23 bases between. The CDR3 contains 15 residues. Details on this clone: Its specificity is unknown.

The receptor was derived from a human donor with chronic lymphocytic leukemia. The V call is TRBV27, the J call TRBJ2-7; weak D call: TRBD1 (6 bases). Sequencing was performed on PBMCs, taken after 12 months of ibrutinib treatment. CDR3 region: CASKKNFWGPGEQYF. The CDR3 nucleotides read TGTGCCAGCAAAAAGAACTTCTGGGGGCCGGGGGAGCAGTACTTC.